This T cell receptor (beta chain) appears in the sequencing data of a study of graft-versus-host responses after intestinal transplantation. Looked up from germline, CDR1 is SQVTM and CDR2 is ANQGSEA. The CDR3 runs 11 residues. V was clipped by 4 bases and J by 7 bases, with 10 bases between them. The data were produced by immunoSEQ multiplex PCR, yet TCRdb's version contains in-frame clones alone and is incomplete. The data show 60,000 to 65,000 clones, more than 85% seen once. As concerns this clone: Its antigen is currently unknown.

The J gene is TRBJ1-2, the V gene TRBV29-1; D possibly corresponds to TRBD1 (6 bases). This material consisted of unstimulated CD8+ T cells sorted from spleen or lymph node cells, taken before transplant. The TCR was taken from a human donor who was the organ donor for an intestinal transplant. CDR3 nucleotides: TGCAGCGTTGCTCCCAGGGGTGGCTACACCTTC. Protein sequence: CSVAPRGGYTF.